This section outlines one TCR beta chain sequence together with its context. Its antigen is undetermined. The CDR3 loop spans 14 amino acids. The V and J ends lost 4 bases and 4 bases, in that order; junction bases with no gene match: 4. Germline CDR1 LNHDA, CDR2 SQIVND (reference sequence). This PCR relied on a set of 60 Vbeta primers and 13 Jbeta primers. Sequencing was performed with immunoSEQ multiplex PCR; in TCRdb, only in-frame clones are kept and a portion is missing. Of fewer than 150,000 clones listed, roughly 83% are singletons. The entry originates in a study of cytomegalovirus exposure and HLA in healthy donors. Study context: Unique TCRs from HLA-typed donors, roughly 87 million of them, were held in an early data release. Whole-study results and caveats: A missense DCLRE1C variant was associated with V- and J-gene trimming of TCR beta chains in a later analysis, and an independent cohort replicated the association. As was reported, the classifier diagnosed cytomegalovirus status with high specificity and sensitivity.

This TCR was sampled from a man in his forties in good health and CMV-seropositive. The sample comprised PBMCs. The chain uses TRBV19 and TRBJ1-3, with TRBD1 matching 7 bases. CDR3 DNA: TGTGCCAGTAGTAACAGGGGAATGGGAAACACCATATATTTT. This codes for CASSNRGMGNTIYF.